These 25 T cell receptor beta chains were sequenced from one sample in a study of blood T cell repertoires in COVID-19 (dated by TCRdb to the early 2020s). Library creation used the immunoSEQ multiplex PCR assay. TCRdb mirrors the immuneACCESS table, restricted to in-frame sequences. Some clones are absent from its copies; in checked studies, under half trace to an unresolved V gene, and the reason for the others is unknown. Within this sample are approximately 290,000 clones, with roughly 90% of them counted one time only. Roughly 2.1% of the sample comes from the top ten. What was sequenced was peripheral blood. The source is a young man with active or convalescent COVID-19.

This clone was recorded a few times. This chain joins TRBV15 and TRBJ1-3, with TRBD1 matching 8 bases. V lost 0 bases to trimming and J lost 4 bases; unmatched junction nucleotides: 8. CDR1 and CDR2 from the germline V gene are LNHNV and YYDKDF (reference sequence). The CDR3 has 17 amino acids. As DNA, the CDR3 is TGTGCCACCAGCAGAGATCCCCAGGGGGCGCGAGGAAACACCATATATTTT. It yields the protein CATSRDPQGARGNTIYF.

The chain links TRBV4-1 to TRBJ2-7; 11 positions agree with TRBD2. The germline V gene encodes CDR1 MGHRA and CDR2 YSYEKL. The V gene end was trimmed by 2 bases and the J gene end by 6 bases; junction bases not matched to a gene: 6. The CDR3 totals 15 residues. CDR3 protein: CASSQMGSGGAEQYF. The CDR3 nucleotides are TGCGCCAGCAGCCAAATGGGTAGCGGGGGGGCCGAGCAGTACTTC.

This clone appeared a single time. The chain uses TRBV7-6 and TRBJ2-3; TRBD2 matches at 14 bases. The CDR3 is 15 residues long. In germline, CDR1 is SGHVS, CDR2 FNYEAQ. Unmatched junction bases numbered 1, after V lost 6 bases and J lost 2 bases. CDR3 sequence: CASRGLAGVTDTQYF. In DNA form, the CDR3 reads TGTGCCAGCAGGGGACTAGCGGGGGTCACAGATACGCAGTATTTT.

The CDR3 loop reads CASSYDNNYGYTF. In DNA form, the CDR3 reads TGTGCCAGCAGTTACGACAATAACTATGGCTACACCTTC. The V gene is TRBV6-5, the J gene TRBJ1-2, with D uncertain. V lost 2 bases, J lost 1 base, and 5 bases lay in between. Germline V lookup: CDR1 MNHEY, CDR2 SVGAGI. CDR3 length equals 13 residues.

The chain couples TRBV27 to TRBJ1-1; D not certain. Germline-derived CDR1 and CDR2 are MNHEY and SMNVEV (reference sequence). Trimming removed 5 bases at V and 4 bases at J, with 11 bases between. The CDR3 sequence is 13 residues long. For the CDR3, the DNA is TGTGCCAGCAGTCCCCCGGGTCGCACTGAAGCTTTCTTT. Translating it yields CASSPPGRTEAFF.

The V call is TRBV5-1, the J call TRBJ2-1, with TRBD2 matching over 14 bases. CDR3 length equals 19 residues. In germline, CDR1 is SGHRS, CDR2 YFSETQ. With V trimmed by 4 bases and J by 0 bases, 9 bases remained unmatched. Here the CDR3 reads CASSLGTSGGWSSYNEQFF. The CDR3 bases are TGCGCCAGCAGCCTAGGGACTAGCGGGGGCTGGAGCTCCTACAATGAGCAGTTCTTC.

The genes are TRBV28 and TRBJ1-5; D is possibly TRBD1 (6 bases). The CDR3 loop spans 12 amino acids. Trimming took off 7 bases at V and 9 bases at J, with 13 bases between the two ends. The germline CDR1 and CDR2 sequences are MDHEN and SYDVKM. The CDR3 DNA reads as TGTGCCAGCATAGGGGGAGTCGGGCCCCAGCATTTT. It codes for CASIGGVGPQHF.

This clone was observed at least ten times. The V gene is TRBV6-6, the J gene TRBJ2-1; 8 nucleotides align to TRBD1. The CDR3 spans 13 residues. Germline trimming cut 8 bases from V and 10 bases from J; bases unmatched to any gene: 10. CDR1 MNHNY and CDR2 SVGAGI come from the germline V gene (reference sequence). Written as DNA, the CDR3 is TGTGCCAGCGCAGGGGGCGAGTCTGGGGAGCAGTTCTTC. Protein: CASAGGESGEQFF.

The DNA for the CDR3 is TGCGCCAGCAGGCCTGCGGAGGGGACTGAAGCTTTCTTT. Translated, it gives CASRPAEGTEAFF. The V and J genes are TRBV10-1 and TRBJ1-1; D is possibly TRBD1 (5 bases). Trimming removed 6 bases from V and 5 bases from J, with 13 bases in between. The CDR3 runs 13 residues. The germline gives CDR1 WNHNN, CDR2 SYGVQD (reference sequence).

CDR3 sequence reads: CASSTRTGHQPQHF. In DNA, the CDR3 is TGTGCCAGTAGTACAAGGACAGGGCATCAGCCCCAGCATTTT. This sequence joins TRBV19 and TRBJ1-5; TRBD1 aligns across 8 bases. This CDR3 spans 14 amino acids. With V trimmed by 4 bases and J by 5 bases, 4 bases remained unmatched. The V gene's germline CDR1 is LNHDA and CDR2 SQIVND (reference sequence).

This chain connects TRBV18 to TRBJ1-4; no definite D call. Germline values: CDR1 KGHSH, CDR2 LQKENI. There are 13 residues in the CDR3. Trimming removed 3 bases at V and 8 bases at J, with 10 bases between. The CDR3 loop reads CASSPSGSEKLFF. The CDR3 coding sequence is TGTGCCAGCTCACCCTCGGGGTCGGAAAAACTGTTTTTT. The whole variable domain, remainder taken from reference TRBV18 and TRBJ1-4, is NAGVMQNPRHLVRRRGQEARLRCSPMKGHSHVYWYRQLPEEGLKFMVYLQKENIIDESGMPKERFSAEFPKEGPSILRIQQVVRGDSAAYFCASSPSGSEKLFFGSGTQLSVL.

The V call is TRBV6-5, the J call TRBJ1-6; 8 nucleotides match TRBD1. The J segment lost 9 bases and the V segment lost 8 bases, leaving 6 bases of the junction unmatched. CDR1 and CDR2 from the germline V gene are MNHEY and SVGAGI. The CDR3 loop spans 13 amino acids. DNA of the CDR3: TGTGCCAGCCACGGACAGGGTCCTTCACCCCTCCACTTT. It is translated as CASHGQGPSPLHF.

The CDR3 DNA sequence: TGCGCCAGCAGCCAAGTTGGGGGGGCGGGAGATACGCAGTATTTT. Translated: CASSQVGGAGDTQYF. V and J are TRBV4-3 and TRBJ2-3; D possibly corresponds to TRBD2 (7 bases). The germline CDR1 and CDR2 sequences are LGHNA and YSLEER. The CDR3 has 15 residues. Trimming pared 1 base from V and 5 bases from J, leaving 13 bases between.

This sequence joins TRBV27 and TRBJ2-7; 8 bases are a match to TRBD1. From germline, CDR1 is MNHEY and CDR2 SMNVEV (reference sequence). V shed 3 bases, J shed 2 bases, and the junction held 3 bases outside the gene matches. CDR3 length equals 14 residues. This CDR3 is CASSFRGPAYEQYF. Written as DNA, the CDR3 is TGTGCCAGCAGTTTCAGGGGGCCCGCCTACGAGCAGTACTTC.

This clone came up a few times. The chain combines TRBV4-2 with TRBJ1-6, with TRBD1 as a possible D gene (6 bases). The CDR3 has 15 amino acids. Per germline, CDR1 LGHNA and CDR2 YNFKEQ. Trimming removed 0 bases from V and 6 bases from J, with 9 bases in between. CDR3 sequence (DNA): TGTGCCAGCAGCCAAGAGGGGGCGCTTAATTCACCCCTCCACTTT. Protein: CASSQEGALNSPLHF.

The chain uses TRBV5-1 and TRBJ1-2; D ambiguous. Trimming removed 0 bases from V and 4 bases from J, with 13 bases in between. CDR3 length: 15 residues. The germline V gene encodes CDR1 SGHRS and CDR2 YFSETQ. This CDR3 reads CASSLGPERGYGYTF. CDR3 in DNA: TGCGCCAGCAGCTTGGGTCCAGAGAGAGGCTATGGCTACACCTTC.

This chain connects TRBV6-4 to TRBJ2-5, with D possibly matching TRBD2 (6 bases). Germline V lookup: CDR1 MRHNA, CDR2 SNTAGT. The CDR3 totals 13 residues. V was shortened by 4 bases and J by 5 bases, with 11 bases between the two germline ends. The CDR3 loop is CASSVGGTETQYF. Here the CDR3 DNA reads TGTGCCAGCAGTGTGGGCGGGACGGAGACCCAGTACTTC.

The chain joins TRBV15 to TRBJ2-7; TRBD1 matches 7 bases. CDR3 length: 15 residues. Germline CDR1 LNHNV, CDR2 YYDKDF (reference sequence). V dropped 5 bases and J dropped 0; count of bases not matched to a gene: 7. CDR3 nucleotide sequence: TGTGCCACCAGCTCCCTACAGGGGTACTCCTACGAGCAGTACTTC. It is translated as CATSSLQGYSYEQYF.

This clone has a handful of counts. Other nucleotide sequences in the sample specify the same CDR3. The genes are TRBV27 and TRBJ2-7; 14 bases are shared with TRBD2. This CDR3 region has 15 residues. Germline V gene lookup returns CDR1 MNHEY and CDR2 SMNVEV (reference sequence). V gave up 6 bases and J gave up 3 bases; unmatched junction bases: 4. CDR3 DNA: TGTGCCAGCAGCCCCGGGACTAGCGGGAGCTACGAGCAGTACTTC. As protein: CASSPGTSGSYEQYF.

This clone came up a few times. The DNA for the CDR3 is TGTGCCAGCAGCCAAGCGGACAGGGGGCGGAACATTCAGTACTTC. Translation: CASSQADRGRNIQYF. The J gene is TRBJ2-4, the V gene TRBV3-1 (or the pseudogene TRBV3-2); TRBD1 matches at 11 bases. CDR3 length: 15 residues. The J segment lost 7 bases and the V segment lost 1 base, leaving 3 bases of the junction unmatched. Germline CDR1 is LGHDT and CDR2 is YNNKEL (reference sequence).

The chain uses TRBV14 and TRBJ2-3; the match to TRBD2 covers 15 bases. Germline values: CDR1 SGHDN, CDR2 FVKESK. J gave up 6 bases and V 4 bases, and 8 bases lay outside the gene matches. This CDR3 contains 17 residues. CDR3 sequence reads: CASSPGLAGGTGDTQYF. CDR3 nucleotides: TGTGCCAGCAGCCCCGGACTAGCGGGGGGGACTGGCGATACGCAGTATTTT.

In DNA form, the CDR3 reads TGCGCCAGCAGCTTGTCACAGGTTCCCACCGGGGAGCTGTTTTTT. Amino acids: CASSLSQVPTGELFF. The gene calls are TRBV5-1 and TRBJ2-2; D may be TRBD1 (5 bases). The CDR3 contains 15 residues. Between the trimmed V and J ends, which lost 1 base and 4 bases, there was a span of 11 bases. Germline assignment: CDR1 SGHRS and CDR2 YFSETQ.

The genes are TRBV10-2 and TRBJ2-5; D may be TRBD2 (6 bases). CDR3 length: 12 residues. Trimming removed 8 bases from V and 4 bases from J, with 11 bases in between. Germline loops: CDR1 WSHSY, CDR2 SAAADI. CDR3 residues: CASEDGRETQYF. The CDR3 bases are TGCGCCAGCGAAGACGGGAGAGAGACCCAGTACTTC.

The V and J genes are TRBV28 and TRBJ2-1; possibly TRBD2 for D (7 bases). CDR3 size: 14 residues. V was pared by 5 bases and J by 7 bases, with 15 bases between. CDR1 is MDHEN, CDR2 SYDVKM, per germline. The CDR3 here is CASSLGGGGNEQFF. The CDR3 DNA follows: TGTGCCAGCAGTCTAGGGGGGGGCGGAAATGAGCAGTTCTTC.

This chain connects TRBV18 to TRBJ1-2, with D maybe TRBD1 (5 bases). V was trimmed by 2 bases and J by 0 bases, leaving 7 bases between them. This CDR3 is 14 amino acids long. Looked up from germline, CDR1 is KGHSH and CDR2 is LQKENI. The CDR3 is CASSPGGSNYGYTF. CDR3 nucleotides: TGTGCCAGCTCACCAGGGGGGTCTAACTATGGCTACACCTTC.